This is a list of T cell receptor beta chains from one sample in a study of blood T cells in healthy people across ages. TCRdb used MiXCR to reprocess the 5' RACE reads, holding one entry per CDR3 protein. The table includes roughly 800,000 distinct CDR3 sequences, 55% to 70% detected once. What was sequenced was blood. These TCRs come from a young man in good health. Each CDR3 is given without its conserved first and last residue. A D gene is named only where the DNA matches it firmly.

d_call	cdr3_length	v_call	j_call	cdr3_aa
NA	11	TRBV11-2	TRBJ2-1	ASSPWGDGEQF
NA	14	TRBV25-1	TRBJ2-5	ASSEPPGVEGETQY
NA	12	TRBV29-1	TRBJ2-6	NAYSYSGANVLT
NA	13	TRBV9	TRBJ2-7	ASSVGDTSSYEQY
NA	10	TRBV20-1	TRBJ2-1	SASSGLNEQF
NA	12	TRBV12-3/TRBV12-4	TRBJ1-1	ACSPTQSNTEAF
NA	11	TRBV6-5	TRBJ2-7	ASGRDFLYEQY
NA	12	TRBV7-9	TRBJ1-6	ASSDGPLNSPLH
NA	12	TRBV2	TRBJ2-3	ASPREASTDTQY
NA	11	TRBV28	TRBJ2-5	ASSFRGQETQY
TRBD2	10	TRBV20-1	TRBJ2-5	SARGLGNEQY
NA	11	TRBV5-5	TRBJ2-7	ASTYGPGYEQY
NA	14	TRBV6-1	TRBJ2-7	ASSEAISVDYDEQY
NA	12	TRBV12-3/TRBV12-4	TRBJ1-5	ASSLWGNRQPQH
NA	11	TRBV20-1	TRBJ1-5	SANEAGNQPQH
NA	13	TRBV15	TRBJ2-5	ATSRSRGPQETQY
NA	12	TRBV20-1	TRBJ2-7	SARGGKTFYEQY
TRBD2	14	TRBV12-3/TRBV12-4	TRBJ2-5	ASRTSTSGGGETQY
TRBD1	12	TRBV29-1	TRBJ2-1	SEPTGKDYNEQF
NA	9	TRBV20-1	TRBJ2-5	SAKGQETQY
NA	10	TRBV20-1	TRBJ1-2	SALAQSYGYT
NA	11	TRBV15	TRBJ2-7	ATSRDTPYEQY
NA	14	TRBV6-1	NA	ASSPRLQGGYDEQY
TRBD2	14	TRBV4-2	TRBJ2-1	ASSQGLAGGRNEQF
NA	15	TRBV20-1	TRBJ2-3	SAREPPERVRTDTQY
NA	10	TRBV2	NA	ASKVPQETQY
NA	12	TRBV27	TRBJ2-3	ASRTAISTDTQY
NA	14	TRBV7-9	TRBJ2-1	ASSDHGAESYNEQF
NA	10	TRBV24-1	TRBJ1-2	ATSDAGYGYT
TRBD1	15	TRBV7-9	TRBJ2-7	ASSSTASRQGRYEQY
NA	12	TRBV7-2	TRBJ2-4	ASSTTVTKNIQY
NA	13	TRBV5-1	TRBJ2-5	ASSLNGGNQETQY
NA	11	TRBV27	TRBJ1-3	ASATSSGNTIY
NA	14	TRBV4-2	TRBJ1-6	ASTPTFRGRNSPLH
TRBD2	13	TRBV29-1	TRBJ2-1	SVVEREGLYNEQF
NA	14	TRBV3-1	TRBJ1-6	ASSSRGSEGHSPLH
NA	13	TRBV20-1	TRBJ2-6	SAEETEAGANVLT
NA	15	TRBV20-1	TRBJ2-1	SARDLMGGGTWNEQF
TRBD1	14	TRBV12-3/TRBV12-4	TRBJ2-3	ASTSPGQGYTDTQY
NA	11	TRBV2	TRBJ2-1	ATMPDSYNEQF
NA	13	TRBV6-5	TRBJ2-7	ASSYSIEGPYEQY
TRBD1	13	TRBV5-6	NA	ASSRLGTGGYEQY
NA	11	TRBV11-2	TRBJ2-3	ASSPEARMPQY
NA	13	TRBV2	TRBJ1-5	ASTRDSGGDQPQH
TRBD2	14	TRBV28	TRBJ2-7	ASSTSGTSVSYEQY
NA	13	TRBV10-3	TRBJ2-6	AIGSGASGANVLT
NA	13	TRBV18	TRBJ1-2	ASSPGESTNYGYT
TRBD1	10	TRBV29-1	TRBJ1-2	SAPQGNYGYT
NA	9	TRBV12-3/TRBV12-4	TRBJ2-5	ASKQSGTQY
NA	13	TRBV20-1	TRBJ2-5	SARDVELYQETQY
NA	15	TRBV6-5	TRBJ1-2	ASSYSNGAAGLYGYT
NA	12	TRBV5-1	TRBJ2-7	ASSRTGSGNEQY
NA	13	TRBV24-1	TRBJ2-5	ATSDSVGHQETQY